These 22 T cell receptor beta chains were sequenced from one sample in a study of neurological immune-mediated disorders. TCRdb re-analysed the 5' RACE reads in MiXCR, keeping a single row per CDR3 protein. The sample records about 69,000 distinct CDR3 sequences, roughly 3.9% being singletons. The material sequenced was PBMCs. All receptors come from a man younger than 40 with multiple sclerosis.

In its sample, this clonotype was seen many times. The V and J genes are TRBV12-3 or TRBV12-4 and TRBJ1-5; D not resolved. Trimming stripped 7 bases from V and 4 bases from J, with 14 bases between. This CDR3 is 14 amino acids long. The CDR3 DNA follows: TGTGCCAGCAAAATAGGAGAGGGTAATCAGCCCCAGCATTTT. This gives the protein CASKIGEGNQPQHF.

This clonotype was detected ten times or more. The chain is built from TRBV24-1 and TRBJ2-7, with D possibly TRBD2 on 6 matching bases. Trimming pared 0 bases from V and 1 base from J, leaving 12 bases between. Per germline, CDR1 KGHDR and CDR2 SFDVKD. There are 16 residues in the CDR3. DNA for the CDR3: TGTGCCACCAGTGATTTGCGGAGGGGAATTTCCTACGAGCAGTACTTC. Protein sequence: CATSDLRRGISYEQYF.

This clonotype was picked up many times. V is TRBV6-6 and J is TRBJ2-7, with 9 bases identical to TRBD1. There are 17 residues in the CDR3. CDR1 and CDR2 (germline): MNHNY, SVGAGI (reference sequence). V dropped 0 bases and J dropped 5; count of bases not matched to a gene: 11. The CDR3 loop reads CASSYSTGQGRVHEQYF. The CDR3 coding sequence is TGTGCCAGCAGTTACTCGACTGGACAGGGGAGAGTCCACGAGCAGTACTTC.

This clonotype was counted at least ten times. The V call is TRBV6-5, the J call TRBJ1-1; 7 bases align to TRBD1. Germline assignment: CDR1 MNHEY and CDR2 SVGAGI. This CDR3 is built from 14 residues. The trim removed 2 bases at V and 4 bases at J, leaving 4 bases unmatched. The CDR3 sequence is CASSYAGGSTEAFF. As DNA, the CDR3 is TGTGCCAGCAGTTACGCAGGGGGGAGCACTGAAGCTTTCTTT.

This clonotype was detected a few times. One end of the junction fails to match germline, which may point to a read error. The V call is TRBV6-5, the J call TRBJ1-6; 7 positions match TRBD1. Germline V gene data show CDR1 as MNHEY and CDR2 as SVGAGI. The CDR3 has 16 residues. CDR3 in amino acids: CASSQKQGSYNSPLNF. The CDR3 DNA sequence: TGTGCCAGCAGTCAAAAACAGGGGAGCTATAATTCACCCCTCAACTTT.

The sample holds many counts of this clonotype. This chain uses TRBV12-3 or TRBV12-4 with TRBJ1-1, with D possibly matching TRBD1 (5 bases). Trimming pared 3 bases from V and 5 bases from J, leaving 7 bases between. The CDR3 length is 12 residues. The CDR3 protein is CASSLWGTEAFF. The DNA for the CDR3 is TGTGCCAGCAGTTTGTGGGGGACTGAAGCTTTCTTT.

This clonotype was counted many times. The genes are TRBV5-1 and TRBJ2-7; the D gene is possibly TRBD2 (6 bases). CDR1 is SGHRS, CDR2 YFSETQ, per germline. This CDR3 region has 15 residues. V was pared by 4 bases and J by 3 bases, with 17 bases between. The CDR3 DNA sequence: TGCGCCAGCAGCCCCCGGGCTAGCGCCCACTACGAGCAGTACTTC. The encoded protein is CASSPRASAHYEQYF.

This clonotype appeared a few times. This sequence joins TRBV5-6 and TRBJ2-1, with D uncertain. Germline values: CDR1 SGHDT, CDR2 YYEEEE. V lost 0 bases, J lost 13 bases, and 11 bases lay in between. CDR3 length: 12 amino acids. This chain's CDR3 is CASSLASGSQFF. The CDR3 DNA reads TGTGCCAGCAGCTTGGCCTCGGGTTCACAGTTCTTC.

In its sample, this clonotype was seen many times. J is TRBJ2-2 and V is TRBV5-1; 9 positions agree with TRBD2. The CDR3 runs to 16 residues. V lost 0 bases and J lost 6; bases outside the gene matches: 6. Germline CDR1 is SGHRS and CDR2 is YFSETQ. CDR3 coding DNA: TGCGCCAGCAGCTTGGCCCCCGCGGGGGGGCCCGGGGAGCTGTTTTTT. It is translated as CASSLAPAGGPGELFF.

This clonotype was seen ten or more times. The chain uses TRBV5-1 and TRBJ2-7, with 11 bases that match TRBD2. Looked up from germline, CDR1 is SGHRS and CDR2 is YFSETQ. The CDR3 runs to 14 residues. With 3 bases clipped from V and 4 bases from J, the junction kept 3 bases outside the gene matches. The CDR3 DNA sequence: TGCGCCAGCAGCTCTAGCGGGGGGCCGTACGAGCAGTACTTC. It specifies CASSSSGGPYEQYF.

The table lists this clonotype with many counts. This chain links TRBV29-1 with TRBJ2-7, with 9 bases that match TRBD1. Trimming removed 6 bases from V and 5 bases from J; junction bases left unmatched: 8. This CDR3 comprises 13 residues. Germline V lookup: CDR1 SQVTM, CDR2 ANQGSEA. The CDR3 loop reads CSVVTGGWDEQYF. CDR3 sequence (DNA): TGCAGCGTCGTGACAGGGGGGTGGGACGAGCAGTACTTC.

This clonotype was seen at least ten times. V is TRBV15 and J is TRBJ2-6; possible D gene TRBD2, 5 bases. Trimming took 0 bases from V and 4 from J, leaving 10 bases between them. The V gene's germline CDR1 is LNHNV and CDR2 YYDKDF (reference sequence). The CDR3 is made up of 16 amino acids. The CDR3 sequence: CATSRDLRAGANVLTF. The CDR3 DNA is TGTGCCACCAGCAGAGATCTGAGGGCCGGGGCCAACGTCCTGACTTTC.

This clonotype was seen repeatedly, ten times or more. The V gene is TRBV27, the J gene TRBJ2-3; no firm D call. Germline V gene data show CDR1 as MNHEY and CDR2 as SMNVEV (reference sequence). Trimming removed 3 bases from V and 6 bases from J, with 10 bases in between. This CDR3 region has 13 residues. The CDR3: CASSLGTFDTQYF. In DNA form, the CDR3 reads TGTGCCAGCAGTTTGGGCACGTTCGATACGCAGTATTTT.

This clonotype was detected ten times or more. The V gene is TRBV6-2 or TRBV6-3, the J gene TRBJ2-1; D might be TRBD1 (6 bases). CDR1 and CDR2 (germline): MNHEY, SVGEGT. Trimming removed 6 bases from V and 10 bases from J, with 19 bases in between. This CDR3 has 14 amino acids. CDR3 residues: CASSLPDSTIEQFF. The CDR3 region has the DNA TGTGCCAGCAGCCTACCGGACAGTACAATAGAGCAGTTCTTC.

Turning to this clonotype: The junction departs from the called germline gene at one end, perhaps through a read error. Here the CDR3 reads CASSLAPLGSNQPQNF. The CDR3 nucleotides are TGTGCCAGCAGCTTGGCGCCCCTCGGAAGCAATCAGCCCCAGAATTTT. The V gene is TRBV5-5, the J gene TRBJ1-5; D is undetermined. The germline V gene encodes CDR1 SGHKS and CDR2 YYEKEE (reference sequence). This CDR3 contains 16 residues. The full variable domain, rest sourced from reference TRBV5-5 and TRBJ1-5, is DAGVTQSPTHLIKTRGQQVTLRCSPISGHKSVSWYQQVLGQGPQFIFQYYEKEERGRGNFPDRFSARQFPNYSSELNVNALLLGDSALYLCASSLAPLGSNQPQNFGDGTRLSIL.

For this clonotype: A read error may explain this, as a much larger clone is one base away. This sequence joins TRBV7-9 and TRBJ1-5; a weak D match, TRBD1 (6 bases). From germline, CDR1 is SEHNR and CDR2 FQNEAQ (reference sequence). The CDR3 runs 14 residues. As DNA, the CDR3 is TGTGCCAGCAGCCGGGACAATACACAGCAGCCCCAGAATTTT. Translation: CASSRDNTQQPQNF.

This clonotype has at least ten counts. The rearrangement uses TRBV6-2 or TRBV6-3 and TRBJ1-1; 9 positions agree with TRBD1. With V trimmed by 0 bases and J by 8 bases, 4 bases remained unmatched. CDR1 is MNHEY and CDR2 is SVGEGT in the germline V gene. CDR3 length equals 14 residues. CDR3 region: CASSYSLGQGEAFF. The CDR3 DNA sequence: TGTGCCAGCAGTTACTCGCTGGGACAGGGAGAAGCTTTCTTT.

This clonotype was found many times. The V gene is TRBV12-3 or TRBV12-4, the J gene TRBJ2-5; D might be TRBD1 (6 bases). Between the trimmed V and J ends, which lost 3 bases and 4 bases, there was a span of 9 bases. This CDR3 has 13 amino acids. The CDR3 protein is CASSFSRGETQYF. The DNA of the CDR3 is TGTGCCAGCAGTTTTAGCAGGGGAGAGACCCAGTACTTC.

The rearrangement links TRBV20-1 to TRBJ1-5, with D perhaps TRBD1 (6 bases). Germline assignment: CDR1 DFQATT and CDR2 SNEGSKA (reference sequence). The CDR3 is 14 amino acids. Trimming removed 6 bases at V and 5 bases at J, with 17 bases between. The CDR3 here is CSAKGQFGDQPQHF. In nucleotides, the CDR3 is TGCAGTGCCAAAGGACAGTTCGGGGATCAGCCCCAGCATTTT.

The table lists this clonotype with many counts. The genes are TRBV7-8 and TRBJ1-1; D might be TRBD1 (5 bases). CDR1 is SGHVS, CDR2 FQNEAQ, per germline. V was cut by 3 bases and J by 4 bases, with 18 bases left in between. The CDR3 sequence is 16 residues long. The CDR3 is CASSFQLGGVSTEAFF. CDR3 sequence (DNA): TGTGCCAGCAGCTTCCAACTGGGAGGGGTTAGCACTGAAGCTTTCTTT.

Ten or more counts support this clonotype. The chain uses TRBV20-1 and TRBJ1-2; D gene unclear. CDR1 and CDR2 (germline): DFQATT, SNEGSKA (reference sequence). With 3 bases removed from V and 0 bases from J, the gap between germline ends came to 8 bases. The CDR3 extends over 13 amino acids. The CDR3: CSARVDSNYGYTF. In DNA form, the CDR3 reads TGCAGTGCTAGGGTTGACTCTAACTATGGCTACACCTTC.

Comment on this clonotype: A much larger clone lies one base from this, so it may be a read error. A read error is likely, as this CDR3 ends without the conserved phenylalanine or tryptophan. V and J are TRBV5-1 and TRBJ2-5; D not resolved. CDR3 length equals 11 residues. V was clipped by 1 base and J by 4 bases, with 2 bases between them. CDR1 and CDR2 (germline): SGHRS, YFSETQ. CDR3 loop: CASSLLETQYC. As DNA, the CDR3 is TGCGCCAGCAGCTTGTTAGAGACCCAGTACTGC.